The source of this T cell receptor (beta chain) is a study of blood T cells in healthy people across ages. On the study more broadly: About one barcoded beta molecule per two T cells was captured by template switching.

This clonotype was seen a handful of times. Its antigen is unidentified. A second PCR, run for roughly 7 to 11 cycles, used a sample-barcoded 5' primer plus a J-beta primer mix. Each CDR3 protein is one row after TCRdb ran MiXCR on the 5' RACE reads. The sample contains about 1.1 million distinct CDR3 sequences, roughly two fifths of which appear only once. V was clipped by 2 bases and J by 4 bases, with 9 bases between them. This CDR3 is 14 amino acids long. CDR1 and CDR2 from the germline V gene are MNHEY and SMNVEV (reference sequence). Study conclusions and caveats: Naive and antigen-experienced cells could not be conclusively compared, given unsorted PBMCs.

This chain links TRBV27 with TRBJ1-5; a possible D gene is TRBD1 (6 bases). The specimen was blood. This TCR was recovered from a man younger than 30 in good health. In DNA, the CDR3 is TGTGCCAGCAGTTTACAGGGGAAGAATCAGCCCCAGCATTTT. This translates into CASSLQGKNQPQHF.